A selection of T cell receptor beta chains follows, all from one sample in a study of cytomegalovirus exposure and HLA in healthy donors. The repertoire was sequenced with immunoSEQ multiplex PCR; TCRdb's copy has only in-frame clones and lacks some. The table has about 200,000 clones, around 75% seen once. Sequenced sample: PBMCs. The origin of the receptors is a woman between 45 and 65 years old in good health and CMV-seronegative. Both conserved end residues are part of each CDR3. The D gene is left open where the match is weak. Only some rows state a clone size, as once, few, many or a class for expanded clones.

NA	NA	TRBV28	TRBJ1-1	TGTGCCAGCAACCCACAGGGTCCAATGAACACTGAAGCTTTCTTT	CASNPQGPMNTEAFF
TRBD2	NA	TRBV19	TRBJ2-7	TGTGCCAGTAGACAGACTAGCGGGCTCTCCTACGAGCAGTACTTC	CASRQTSGLSYEQYF
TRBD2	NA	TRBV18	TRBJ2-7	TGTGCCAGCTCACCGGGACTAGTCTACGAGCAGTACTTC	CASSPGLVYEQYF
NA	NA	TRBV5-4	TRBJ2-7	TGTGCCAGCAGCTTGGACAGGGCTTCCTACGAGCAGTACTTC	CASSLDRASYEQYF
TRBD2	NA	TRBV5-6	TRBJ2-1	TGTGCCAGCAGCCCGACCGAGGGGAGGGAATACAATGAGCAGTTCTTC	CASSPTEGREYNEQFF
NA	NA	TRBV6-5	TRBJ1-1	TGTGCCAGCATAGGGGTGTGGACTGAAGCTTTCTTT	CASIGVWTEAFF
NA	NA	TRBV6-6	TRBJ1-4	TGTGCCAGCAGCAGGGCTGTGGGAGCAGGGGCGGAAAAACTGTTTTTT	CASSRAVGAGAEKLFF
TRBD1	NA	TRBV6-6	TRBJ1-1	TGTGCCAGCAGTCAGCGGGCACAGGGGGCGCGGACTGAAGCTTTCTTT	CASSQRAQGARTEAFF
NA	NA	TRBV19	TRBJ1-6	TGTGCCAGTAGTATAATCGATTCACCCCTCCACTTT	CASSIIDSPLHF
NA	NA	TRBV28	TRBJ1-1	TGTGCCAGCAGACCGACAGCGAACACTGAAGCTTTCTTT	CASRPTANTEAFF
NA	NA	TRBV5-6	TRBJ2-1	TGTGCCAGCAGCCCCATGCCTAGCGCGAGCTCCTACAATGAGCAGTTCTTC	CASSPMPSASSYNEQFF
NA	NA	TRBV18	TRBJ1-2	TGTGCCAGCTCGTCCGATAGTAGCTATGGCTACACCTTC	CASSSDSSYGYTF
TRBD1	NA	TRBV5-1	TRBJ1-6	TGCGCCAGCAGCTTGCCGACAGGGGAAAATTCACCCCTCCACTTT	CASSLPTGENSPLHF
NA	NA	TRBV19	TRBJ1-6	TGTGCCAGTAGTATTAAAGGGGCATATAATTCACCCCTCCACTTT	CASSIKGAYNSPLHF
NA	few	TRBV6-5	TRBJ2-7	TGTGCCAGCAGTTCGACAGATTTCTGGGAGCAGTACTTC	CASSSTDFWEQYF
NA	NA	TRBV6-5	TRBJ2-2	TGTGCCAGCAGACCACAGGGTTACACCGGGGAGCTGTTTTTT	CASRPQGYTGELFF
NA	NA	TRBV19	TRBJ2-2	TGTGCCAGTAGTACCCCCAAGGGGGGGCCGACCGGGGAGCTGTTTTTT	CASSTPKGGPTGELFF
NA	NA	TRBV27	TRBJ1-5	TGTGCCAGCAGTTTCTCTCCCCGGGAGCCCCAGCATTTT	CASSFSPREPQHF
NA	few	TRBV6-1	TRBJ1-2	TGTGCCAGCAGTGAAAGGGGACGGGGGGCGAAGGACTATGGCTACACCTTC	CASSERGRGAKDYGYTF
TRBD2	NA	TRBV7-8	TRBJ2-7	TGTGCCAGCAGCTCGTTGTGGTTGGGCAGGGACTACCACGAGCAGTACTTC	CASSSLWLGRDYHEQYF
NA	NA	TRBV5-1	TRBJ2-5	TGCGCCAGCAGCTTGGAGGGGCACGAGACCCAGTACTTC	CASSLEGHETQYF
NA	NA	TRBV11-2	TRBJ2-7	TGTGCCAGCAGCGCGAGTTTTAACGAGCAGTACTTC	CASSASFNEQYF
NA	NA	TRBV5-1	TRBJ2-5	TGCGCCAGCAGCCCGGACACTCCGGGACTACGAGGGGGTACCCAGTACTTC	CASSPDTPGLRGGTQYF
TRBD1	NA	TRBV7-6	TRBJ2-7	TGTGCCAGCAGCTTAGCGGGACAGGGAGGCGACGAGCAGTACTTC	CASSLAGQGGDEQYF
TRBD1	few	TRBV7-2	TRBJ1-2	TGTGCCAGCAGCTCACGACAGGGGGTCTCTTCTAACTATGGCTACACCTTC	CASSSRQGVSSNYGYTF
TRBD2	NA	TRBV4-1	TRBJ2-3	TGCGCCAGCAGCCATCCAACTAGCGGGCGCCCTTCAGATACGCAGTATTTT	CASSHPTSGRPSDTQYF
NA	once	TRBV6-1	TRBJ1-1	TGTGCCAGCAGTGAATATTTGGGGGGCACTGAAGCTTTCTTT	CASSEYLGGTEAFF
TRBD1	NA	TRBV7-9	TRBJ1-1	TGTGCCAGCACCACCTACGGACAGGGGGTTTCCACTGAAGCTTTCTTT	CASTTYGQGVSTEAFF
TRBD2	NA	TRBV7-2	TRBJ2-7	TGTGCCAGCAGCTTGGTACTAGCGGGGGGTAGACCTTACGAGCAGTACTTC	CASSLVLAGGRPYEQYF
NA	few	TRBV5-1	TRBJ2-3	TGCGCCAGCAGCTTCTATGGGGCCACAGATACGCAGTATTTT	CASSFYGATDTQYF
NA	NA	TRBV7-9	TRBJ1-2	TGTGCCAGCAGCCTGCCCGGACTCTATGGCTACACCTTC	CASSLPGLYGYTF
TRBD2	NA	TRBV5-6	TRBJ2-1	TGTGCCAGCAGCCCATCTAGCGGGTATAGCTCCTACAATGAGCAGTTCTTC	CASSPSSGYSSYNEQFF
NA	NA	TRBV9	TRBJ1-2	TGTGCCAGCAGCGGTATTTTCGAGGGTTGGACCTTC	CASSGIFEGWTF
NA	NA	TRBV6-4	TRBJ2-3	TGTGCCAGCAGCCGGGATGGAGGGGCAGATACGCAGTATTTT	CASSRDGGADTQYF
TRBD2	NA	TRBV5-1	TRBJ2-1	TGCGCCAGCAGCTTGGAGGCCCCAAGAACTAGCGGGGGTTCCTACAATGAGCAGTTCTTC	CASSLEAPRTSGGSYNEQFF
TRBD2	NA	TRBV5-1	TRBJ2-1	TGCGCCAGCATGGCTACTAGCGGGAGCTCCAGTGAGCAGTTCTTC	CASMATSGSSSEQFF
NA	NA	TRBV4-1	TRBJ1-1	TGCGCCAGCAGCCCCCGCGGGGGGCGACAGACTGAAGCTTTCTTT	CASSPRGGRQTEAFF
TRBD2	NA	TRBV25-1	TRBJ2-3	TGTGCCAGCAGTGCAGCGGGAGGCGCAGATACGCAGTATTTT	CASSAAGGADTQYF
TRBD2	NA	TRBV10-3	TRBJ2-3	TGTGCCATCAGTGACGCGGGAGACTCCCGGGGAGATACGCAGTATTTT	CAISDAGDSRGDTQYF
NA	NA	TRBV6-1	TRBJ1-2	TGTGCCAGCAGTGTACAGAACTATGGCTACACCTTC	CASSVQNYGYTF
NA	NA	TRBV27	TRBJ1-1	TGTGCCAGCAGCAGGGGTAGGGCAGTTACTATGAACACTGAAGCTTTCTTT	CASSRGRAVTMNTEAFF
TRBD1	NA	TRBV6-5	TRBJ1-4	TGTGCCAGCAGATCCTCCGGGACAGGGAATGAAAAACTGTTTTTT	CASRSSGTGNEKLFF
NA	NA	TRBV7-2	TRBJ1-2	TGTGCCAGCAGCTTATTACGGGAGTCTCACTATGGCTACACCTTC	CASSLLRESHYGYTF
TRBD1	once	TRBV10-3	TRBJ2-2	TGTGCCATCAGGAGACAGGGGGGCACCGGAGAGCTGTTTTTT	CAIRRQGGTGELFF